This is a list of T cell receptor beta chains from one sample in a study of T cells in localized non-small cell lung cancer. Generated by immunoSEQ multiplex PCR, the TCRdb table keeps only in-frame clones and is missing some. The table has tens of thousands of clones, about 88% seen once. Material: peripheral blood, obtained before any cancer treatment. Receptors were obtained from an older female donor with stage III squamous cell lung carcinoma. Each CDR3 is given with its conserved first and last residue. A D gene is named only where the DNA matches it firmly. For some rows the clone size is stated as once, few or many, or as a class when expanded; others skip it.

j_call d_call v_call clone_size cdr3_nt cdr3_aa
TRBJ1-5 - TRBV4-1 - TGCGCCAGCAGCCCTATAGATATGGGATTAATCGGCAATCAGCCCCAGCATTTT CASSPIDMGLIGNQPQHF
TRBJ2-7 - TRBV5-1 - TGCGCCAGCAGCGGGTCCCCGGACTCCTACGAGCAGTACTTC CASSGSPDSYEQYF
TRBJ2-1 - TRBV6-6 - TGTGCCAGCAGTTACTGGGGAGGTGTCAGGGAAAATGAGCAGTTCTTC CASSYWGGVRENEQFF
TRBJ2-3 TRBD2 TRBV6-1 - TGTGCCAGCAGTGAAACGGGGGGGCCTCCAGATACGCAGTATTTT CASSETGGPPDTQYF
TRBJ2-3 TRBD2 TRBV28 - TGTGCCAGCAGTCTATCCGGGACCCGGACTAGCGGGGGGTACACAGATACGCAGTATTTT CASSLSGTRTSGGYTDTQYF
TRBJ1-1 - TRBV4-3 few TGCGCCAGCAGCCAAGAGGGTACCGGTAGTGAAGCTTTCTTT CASSQEGTGSEAFF
TRBJ2-1 - TRBV6-6 - TGTGCCAGCAGTTACGAAGAGCAGTTCTTC CASSYEEQFF
TRBJ2-1 TRBD1 TRBV28 - TGTGCCAGCAGAGAATGGGACAGGGGGGGCAATGAGCAGTTCTTC CASREWDRGGNEQFF
TRBJ2-1 TRBD1 TRBV6-5 - TGTGCCAGCAGTTCGCTCTCCCCGGGACAGGTTTTCTTC CASSSLSPGQVFF
TRBJ1-2 TRBD1 TRBV2 - TGTGCCAGCAGTGAAAGGGACAGGGGGAATGGCTACACCTTC CASSERDRGNGYTF
TRBJ2-7 - TRBV18 - TGTGCCAGCTCACCACCGGTACGGGGTCCGGAGCTCCTTTACGAGCAGTACTTC CASSPPVRGPELLYEQYF
TRBJ1-2 - TRBV30 - TGTGCCTTTCCCAGGGAATACTATGGCTACACCTTC CAFPREYYGYTF
TRBJ1-2 - TRBV5-1 - TGCGCCAGCAGCTTGGAATTGGGATCAGGCTACACCTTC CASSLELGSGYTF
TRBJ2-3 - TRBV11-3 - TGTGCCAGCAGCTTAGGTGGTAGCGGAGATACGCAGTATTTT CASSLGGSGDTQYF
TRBJ2-1 - TRBV5-1 - TGCGCCAGCAGCTTGGTAGGGGGATACTACAATGAGCAGTTCTTC CASSLVGGYYNEQFF
TRBJ1-2 - TRBV28 - TGTGCCAGCAGGGATAACAGGAGGTATGGCTACACCTTC CASRDNRRYGYTF
TRBJ2-5 - TRBV5-1 - TGCGCCAGCAGCTTGGGTGCCAGGCAAGCGGAGACCCAGTACTTC CASSLGARQAETQYF
TRBJ2-4 TRBD2 TRBV7-3 - TGTGCCAGCAGCTCGCAGCGGGAGAGTGGAAACATTCAGTACTTC CASSSQRESGNIQYF
TRBJ1-2 TRBD1 TRBV5-1 - TGCGCCAAGGACAGGAACTATGGCTACACCTTC CAKDRNYGYTF
TRBJ2-7 TRBD1 TRBV5-1 once TGCGCCAGCAGCTTGCGGGACAGGGGTTCCGGGCAGTACTTC CASSLRDRGSGQYF
TRBJ2-5 - TRBV7-6 - TGTGCCAGCAGAAAGGGTCAGGGGAGGGAGACCCAGTACTTC CASRKGQGRETQYF
TRBJ2-3 TRBD2 TRBV13 - TGTGCCAGCAGCGAAGGGGGGCTAGCGGGAACAGATACGCAGTATTTT CASSEGGLAGTDTQYF
TRBJ2-1 TRBD2 TRBV27 - TGTGCCAGTGGGGCTAGCGGGAGCTCCTACAATGAGCAGTTCTTC CASGASGSSYNEQFF
TRBJ1-5 TRBD1 TRBV28 - TGTGCCAGCAGTTCAGACAGGGGGCGAGCTCAGCCCCAGCATTTT CASSSDRGRAQPQHF
TRBJ2-1 TRBD2 TRBV29-1 - TGCAGCGTGGACTTAGCGGGGGGGCCGTACAATGAGCAGTTCTTC CSVDLAGGPYNEQFF
TRBJ2-1 TRBD2 TRBV5-1 - TGCGCCAGCAGCTTGGGGTCTAGCGGGAGGGGTGATGAGCAGTTCTTC CASSLGSSGRGDEQFF